A selection of T cell receptor beta chains follows, all from one sample in a study of beta chain features in type 1 diabetes. Sequenced by immunoSEQ multiplex PCR; TCRdb stores in-frame clones only, minus some. Of roughly 160,000 clones listed, 6.5% to 8.5% are singletons. Sequenced input: central memory CD4+ T cells from blood. Every receptor here comes from a woman aged 18-29 years with type 1 diabetes. CDR3s include the opening cysteine and the closing phenylalanine or tryptophan. A D gene is named only where the DNA matches it firmly. Size tells how often a clone was seen (once, few, many) or the class of an expanded clone, and some rows leave it out.

D	size	J	V	CDR3	DNA
NA	NA	TRBJ1-2	TRBV7-2	CASSPSRGGGYGYTF	TGTGCCAGCAGCCCAAGTCGGGGGGGAGGCTATGGCTACACCTTC
TRBD1	NA	TRBJ1-1	TRBV7-8	CASSTDREGEAFF	TGTGCCAGCAGCACGGACAGGGAAGGTGAAGCTTTCTTT
TRBD1	few	TRBJ1-5	TRBV2	CASSNRGLQPQHF	TGTGCCAGCAGTAACAGGGGCCTGCAGCCCCAGCATTTT
TRBD1	NA	TRBJ2-7	TRBV5-1	CASSSILTGNSYEQYF	TGCGCCAGCAGCTCCATTTTGACAGGGAACTCCTACGAGCAGTACTTC
TRBD1	few	TRBJ2-7	TRBV19	CPHWGGQGAGEQYF	TGTCCCCACTGGGGGGGACAGGGGGCCGGCGAGCAGTACTTC
NA	NA	TRBJ2-1	TRBV7-8	CASSSASALRNEQFF	TGTGCCAGCAGCTCCGCTAGCGCCCTTCGCAATGAGCAGTTCTTC
NA	NA	TRBJ1-5	TRBV28	CASSTGNSNQPQHF	TGTGCCAGCAGCACGGGGAATAGCAATCAGCCCCAGCATTTT
NA	few	TRBJ2-1	TRBV5-1	CASSFTQGYNEQFF	TGCGCCAGCAGCTTTACCCAGGGTTACAATGAGCAGTTCTTC
TRBD2	few	TRBJ2-4	TRBV27	CASSIRPGREIYIQYF	TGTGCCAGCAGTATACGGCCAGGGAGGGAAATTTACATTCAGTACTTC
TRBD2	NA	TRBJ2-5	TRBV5-4	CASSTRTSEETQYF	TGTGCCAGCAGCACGAGGACTAGTGAGGAGACCCAGTACTTC
TRBD2	few	TRBJ2-7	TRBV5-1	CASSSMAGVAYEQYF	TGCGCCAGCAGCTCCATGGCGGGAGTCGCCTACGAGCAGTACTTC
TRBD1	few	TRBJ1-5	TRBV2	CASTRTGDQPQHF	TGTGCCAGCACTCGGACAGGGGATCAGCCCCAGCATTTT
TRBD2	NA	TRBJ2-3	TRBV7-9	CASSLGTSGIDTQYF	TGTGCCAGCAGCTTAGGAACTAGCGGGATAGATACGCAGTATTTT
TRBD1	many	TRBJ2-5	TRBV27	CASSTRRGTGAQETQYF	TGTGCCAGCAGTACTCGACGCGGGACAGGAGCACAAGAGACCCAGTACTTC
TRBD2	NA	TRBJ2-3	TRBV7-9	CASSPWTSGRGDTQYF	TGTGCCAGCAGCCCCTGGACTAGCGGGAGGGGAGATACGCAGTATTTT
NA	NA	TRBJ1-5	TRBV30	CAWSSLNPGQPQHF	TGTGCCTGGAGTTCCCTTAACCCGGGTCAGCCCCAGCATTTT
NA	NA	TRBJ2-7	TRBV19	CASSPSTTATYEQYF	TGTGCCAGTAGCCCCTCCACGACAGCAACCTACGAGCAGTACTTC
NA	NA	TRBJ2-3	TRBV10-3	CAITRGGPTDTQYF	TGTGCCATCACAAGGGGGGGACCCACAGATACGCAGTATTTT
NA	few	TRBJ2-5	TRBV30	CAWSVYPQETQYF	TGTGCCTGGAGTGTCTATCCCCAAGAGACCCAGTACTTC
NA	NA	TRBJ2-5	TRBV9	CASSPTGVMGETQYF	TGTGCCAGCAGCCCAACGGGGGTGATGGGAGAGACCCAGTACTTC
NA	few	TRBJ2-5	TRBV9	CASSVGSQPETQYF	TGTGCCAGCAGCGTAGGAAGCCAACCGGAGACCCAGTACTTC
NA	many	TRBJ2-5	TRBV9	CASSPGWGRQETQYF	TGTGCCAGCAGCCCCGGTTGGGGGCGGCAAGAGACCCAGTACTTC
TRBD1	few	TRBJ2-3	TRBV29-1	CSALTGSDTQYF	TGCAGCGCTCTGACAGGGTCAGATACGCAGTATTTT
NA	few	TRBJ2-7	TRBV30	CACTGGYEQYF	TGTGCCTGCACTGGGGGGTACGAGCAGTACTTC
TRBD2	NA	TRBJ2-5	TRBV5-5	CASSLLGTTQETQYF	TGTGCCAGCAGCTTGCTCGGGACTACTCAAGAGACCCAGTACTTC
NA	few	TRBJ2-7	TRBV7-2	CASSLEGPYEQYF	TGTGCCAGCAGCTTGGAGGGCCCCTACGAGCAGTACTTC
TRBD1	few	TRBJ1-5	TRBV7-9	CASSLEQGGSNNQPQHF	TGTGCCAGCAGCTTAGAACAGGGGGGTTCGAACAATCAGCCCCAGCATTTT
TRBD1	few	TRBJ2-1	TRBV7-2	CASSPGWGQMSSYNEQFF	TGTGCCAGCAGCCCAGGGTGGGGACAGATGAGCTCCTACAATGAGCAGTTCTTC
NA	few	TRBJ2-3	TRBV5-1	CASSLGRTADTQYF	TGCGCCAGCAGCTTGGGCAGGACAGCAGATACGCAGTATTTT
TRBD2	NA	TRBJ2-3	TRBV7-6	CASSLAGTSGSFYTQYF	TGTGCCAGCAGCTTGGCCGGGACTAGCGGGAGTTTTTATACGCAGTATTTT
TRBD1	NA	TRBJ2-6	TRBV5-1	CASSLAPQGGSSGANVLTF	TGCGCCAGCAGCTTGGCCCCACAGGGGGGCTCTTCAGGGGCCAACGTCCTGACTTTC
NA	NA	TRBJ2-4	TRBV4-3	CASSQATGTLPYF	TGCGCCAGCAGCCAAGCTACTGGGACACTACCGTACTTC
NA	NA	TRBJ2-7	TRBV6-5	CASSQNSYEQYF	TGTGCCAGCAGCCAAAACTCCTACGAGCAGTACTTC
TRBD2	NA	TRBJ2-2	TRBV4-3	CASSQGSGVLTGELFF	TGCGCCAGCAGCCAGGGAAGCGGGGTTTTAACCGGGGAGCTGTTTTTT
NA	few	TRBJ2-6	TRBV4-3	CASSQGALPSGANVLTF	TGCGCCAGCAGCCAAGGAGCCCTCCCCTCTGGGGCCAACGTCCTGACTTTC
TRBD1	NA	TRBJ1-2	TRBV11-2	CASSPGQGKGYTF	TGTGCCAGCAGCCCTGGACAGGGGAAAGGCTACACCTTC
TRBD2	few	TRBJ2-5	TRBV5-4	CASSYGGGGAQETQYF	TGTGCCAGCAGCTATGGCGGCGGGGGGGCCCAAGAGACCCAGTACTTC
NA	few	TRBJ2-7	TRBV7-2	CASSFRGYEQYF	TGTGCCAGCAGCTTCAGGGGCTACGAGCAGTACTTC
NA	NA	TRBJ1-5	TRBV19	CASAVDSYQPQHF	TGTGCCAGTGCTGTCGACAGCTATCAGCCCCAGCATTTT